The TCR beta chain described here comes from a study of cytomegalovirus exposure and HLA in healthy donors. The PCR contained 60 Vbeta and 13 Jbeta primers. Sequencing was performed with immunoSEQ multiplex PCR; in TCRdb, only in-frame clones are kept and a portion is missing. The sample lists roughly 160,000 clones; roughly 76% were seen once. With 0 bases removed from V and 9 bases from J, the gap between germline ends came to 12 bases. Germline V gene sequence: CDR1 SGHTA, CDR2 FQGNSA. CDR3 length equals 14 residues. Findings and limits, study-wide: What TCR beta sequences reportedly achieved was accurate prediction of HLA-A and HLA-B alleles in most subjects. It was 150 or so TCR beta chains that were listed as cytomegalovirus-associated.

Notes on this clone: Its antigen is currently unknown.

This sequence joins TRBV7-2 and TRBJ1-3, with D possibly matching TRBD1 (5 bases). The sequence was obtained from a man aged 60 to 69 in good health and CMV-seronegative. Material: PBMCs. As DNA, the CDR3 is TGTGCCAGCAGCTTAGCCAAGCAGGGAGGCACCATATATTTT. Translated: CASSLAKQGGTIYF.